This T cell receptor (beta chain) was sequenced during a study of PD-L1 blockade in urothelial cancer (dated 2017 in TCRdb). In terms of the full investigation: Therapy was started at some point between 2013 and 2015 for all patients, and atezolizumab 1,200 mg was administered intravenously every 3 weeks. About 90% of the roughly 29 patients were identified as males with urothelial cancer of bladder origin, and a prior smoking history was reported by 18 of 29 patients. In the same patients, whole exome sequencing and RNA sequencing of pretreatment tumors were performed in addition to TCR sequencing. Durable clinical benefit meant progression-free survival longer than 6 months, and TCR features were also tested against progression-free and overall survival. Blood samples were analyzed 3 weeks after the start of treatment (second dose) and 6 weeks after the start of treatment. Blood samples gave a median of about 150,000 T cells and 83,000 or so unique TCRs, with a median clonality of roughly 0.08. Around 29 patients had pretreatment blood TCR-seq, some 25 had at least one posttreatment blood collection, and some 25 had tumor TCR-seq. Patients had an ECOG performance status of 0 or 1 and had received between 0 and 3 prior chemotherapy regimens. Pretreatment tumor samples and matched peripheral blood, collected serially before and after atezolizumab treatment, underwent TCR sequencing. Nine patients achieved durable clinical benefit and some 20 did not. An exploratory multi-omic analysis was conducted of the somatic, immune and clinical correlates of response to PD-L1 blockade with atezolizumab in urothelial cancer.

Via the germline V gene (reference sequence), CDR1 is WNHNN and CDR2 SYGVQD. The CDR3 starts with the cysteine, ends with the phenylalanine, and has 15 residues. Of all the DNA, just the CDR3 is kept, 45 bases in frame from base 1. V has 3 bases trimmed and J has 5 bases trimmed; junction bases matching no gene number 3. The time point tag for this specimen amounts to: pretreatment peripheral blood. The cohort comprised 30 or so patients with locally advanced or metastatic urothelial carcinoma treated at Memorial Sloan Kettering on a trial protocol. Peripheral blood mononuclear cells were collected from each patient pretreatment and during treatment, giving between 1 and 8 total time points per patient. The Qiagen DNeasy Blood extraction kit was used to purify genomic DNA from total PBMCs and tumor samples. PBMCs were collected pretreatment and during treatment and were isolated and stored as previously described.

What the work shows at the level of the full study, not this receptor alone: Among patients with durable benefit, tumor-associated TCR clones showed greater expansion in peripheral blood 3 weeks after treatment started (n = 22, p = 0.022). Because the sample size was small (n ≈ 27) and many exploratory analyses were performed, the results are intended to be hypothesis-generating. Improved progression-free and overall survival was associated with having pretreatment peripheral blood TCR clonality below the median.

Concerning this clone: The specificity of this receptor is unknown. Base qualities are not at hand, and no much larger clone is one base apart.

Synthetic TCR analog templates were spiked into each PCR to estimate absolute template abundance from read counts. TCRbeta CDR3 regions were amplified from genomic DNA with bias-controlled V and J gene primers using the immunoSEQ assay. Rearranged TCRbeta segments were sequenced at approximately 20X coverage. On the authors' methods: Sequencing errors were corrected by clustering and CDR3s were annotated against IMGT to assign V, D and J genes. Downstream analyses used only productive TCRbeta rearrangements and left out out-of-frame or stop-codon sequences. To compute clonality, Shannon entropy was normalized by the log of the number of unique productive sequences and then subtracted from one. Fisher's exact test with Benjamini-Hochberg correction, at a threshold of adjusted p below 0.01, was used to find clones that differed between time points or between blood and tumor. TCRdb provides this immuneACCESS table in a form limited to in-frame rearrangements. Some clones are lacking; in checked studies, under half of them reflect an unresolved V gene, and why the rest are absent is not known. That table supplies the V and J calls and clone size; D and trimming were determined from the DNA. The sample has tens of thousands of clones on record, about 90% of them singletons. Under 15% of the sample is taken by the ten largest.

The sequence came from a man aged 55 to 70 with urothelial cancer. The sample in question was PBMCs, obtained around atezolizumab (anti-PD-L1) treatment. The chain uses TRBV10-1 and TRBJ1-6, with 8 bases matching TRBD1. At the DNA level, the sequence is TGCGCCAGCAGTGACGGACAGGGCCATAATTCACCCCTCCACTTT. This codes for CASSDGQGHNSPLHF.